The 15 T cell receptor beta chains in this list originate from one sample, sequenced in a study of T cell changes during pregnancy in multiple sclerosis. Profiling relied on immunoSEQ multiplex PCR, and the TCRdb table lists in-frame clones only, not all of them. Of around 100,000 clones in the sample, roughly nine tenths were seen once. Source: peripheral blood, taken after pregnancy. These receptors originate from a female donor with multiple sclerosis, enrolled in a pregnancy study.

This rearrangement joins TRBV9 to TRBJ1-2, with D maybe TRBD1 (5 bases). The ends were cut back, 4 bases at V and 2 bases at J, with 12 bases in the middle. The CDR3 sequence is 14 residues long. Germline V lookup: CDR1 SGDLS, CDR2 YYNGEE. The CDR3 nucleotides are TGTGCCAGCAGCACCAGGGAACCGAACTATGGCTACACCTTC. Translating it yields CASSTREPNYGYTF. Variable domain in full (rest from reference TRBV9 and TRBJ1-2): DSGVTQTPKHLITATGQRVTLRCSPRSGDLSVYWYQQSLDQGLQFLIQYYNGEERAKGNILERFSAQQFPDLHSELNLSSLELGDSALYFCASSTREPNYGYTFGSGTRLTVV.

The chain uses TRBV5-1 and TRBJ2-2, with D tentatively TRBD1 (6 bases). CDR1 is SGHRS, CDR2 YFSETQ, per germline. V gave up 4 bases and J gave up 0 bases, with 10 bases separating them. There are 15 residues in the CDR3. The CDR3 DNA sequence: TGCGCCAGCAGCATGACAGGAACGAACACCGGGGAGCTGTTTTTT. Its protein is CASSMTGTNTGELFF.

The chain has TRBV5-1 and TRBJ1-1; D is ambiguous. Germline lookup yields CDR1 SGHRS and CDR2 YFSETQ. V lost 1 base and J lost 0, with 7 bases in between. The CDR3 totals 14 residues. Written as DNA, the CDR3 is TGCGCCAGCAGCTTGTCGGGGATGAACACTGAAGCTTTCTTT. Protein sequence: CASSLSGMNTEAFF.

The rearrangement joins TRBV13 to TRBJ1-4; TRBD1 might be the D (5 bases). CDR1 is PRHDT and CDR2 is FYEKMQ in the germline V gene (reference sequence). This CDR3 is built from 18 residues. The V end lost 0 bases, the J end lost 2 bases, and 16 bases lay between the germline ends. CDR3 region: CASSLGLLGVGTNEKLFF. CDR3 nucleotide sequence: TGTGCCAGCAGCTTAGGCCTTCTAGGGGTAGGGACTAATGAAAAACTGTTTTTT.

This clone was picked up one time. This sequence joins TRBV11-2 and TRBJ1-1, with D possibly TRBD1 on 6 matching bases. CDR1 is SGHAT and CDR2 is FQNNGV in the germline V gene. This CDR3 comprises 15 residues. Deletions cut 0 bases from V and 0 bases from J, with 8 bases between. The CDR3 coding sequence is TGTGCCAGCAGCTTAGAGGGGGGGCTGAACACTGAAGCTTTCTTT. This gives the protein CASSLEGGLNTEAFF.

This chain uses TRBV19 with TRBJ2-7, with 8 nucleotides matching TRBD1. With 5 bases clipped from V and 2 bases from J, the junction kept 8 bases outside the gene matches. Per germline, CDR1 LNHDA and CDR2 SQIVND (reference sequence). The CDR3 extends over 15 amino acids. The CDR3 spells CASSAGGFNTYEQYF. In nucleotides, the CDR3 is TGTGCCAGTAGTGCAGGGGGCTTCAATACCTACGAGCAGTACTTC.

This chain uses TRBV7-6 with TRBJ1-6, with 8 positions matching TRBD1. V was pared by 8 bases and J by 9 bases, with 12 bases of the junction left unmatched. Germline V gene sequence: CDR1 SGHVS, CDR2 FNYEAQ. This CDR3 is built from 15 residues. CDR3 bases: TGTGCCAGCCAGAGCGGACAGGGAGGTGGTTCACCCCTCCACTTT. Its translation is CASQSGQGGGSPLHF. The whole variable domain, remainder taken from reference TRBV7-6 and TRBJ1-6, is GAGVSQSPRYKVTKRGQDVALRCDPISGHVSLYWYRQALGQGPEFLTYFNYEAQQDKSGLPNDRFSAERPEGSISTLTIQRTEQRDSAMYRCASQSGQGGGSPLHFGNGTRLTVT.

This chain joins TRBV10-3 and TRBJ1-5, with D unresolved. Germline-derived CDR1 and CDR2 are ENHRY and SYGVKD. The CDR3 has 14 residues. V lost 6 bases and J 6 bases, leaving 15 bases between the germline ends. This chain's CDR3 is CAISPAGSSQPQHF. CDR3 bases: TGTGCCATCAGCCCTGCGGGGTCTAGTCAGCCCCAGCATTTT.

The rearrangement joins TRBV6-5 to TRBJ1-1, with D possibly matching TRBD1 (5 bases). V lost 4 bases and J lost 4, with 7 bases in between. The CDR3 covers 12 residues. Germline V gene lookup returns CDR1 MNHEY and CDR2 SVGAGI. The CDR3 DNA reads as TGTGCCAGCAGTTTAACAGGCACTGAAGCTTTCTTT. Protein product: CASSLTGTEAFF.

J is TRBJ1-6 and V is TRBV10-2; D is ambiguous. Germline-derived CDR1 and CDR2 are WSHSY and SAAADI. Trimming shortened V by 2 bases and J by 0 bases, and 11 bases separated the two germline ends. CDR3 length: 17 residues. The CDR3 is CASSEPEVSSYNSPLHF. The CDR3 nucleotides are TGCGCCAGCAGTGAGCCAGAAGTAAGCTCCTATAATTCACCCCTCCACTTT.

CDR3 DNA sequence: TGTGCCAGCAGTTACTCGTGGACTTCCTCCTACAATGAGCAGTTCTTC. Translated, it gives CASSYSWTSSYNEQFF. This chain links TRBV6-5 with TRBJ2-1, with a weak D call TRBD2 (5 bases). This CDR3 region has 16 residues. Germline CDR1 and CDR2: MNHEY and SVGAGI. Trimming pared 0 bases from V and 0 bases from J, leaving 9 bases between.

The chain joins TRBV5-1 to TRBJ1-2; D not resolved. This CDR3 spans 13 amino acids. V was clipped by 2 bases and J by 1 base, with 6 bases between them. The germline V gene has CDR1 SGHRS and CDR2 YFSETQ. CDR3 sequence (DNA): TGCGCCAGCAGCTTAGCGGATAACTATGGCTACACCTTC. This encodes CASSLADNYGYTF.

The J gene is TRBJ1-2, the V gene TRBV6-6; TRBD1 might be the D (5 bases). The CDR3 contains 13 residues. Germline lookup yields CDR1 MNHNY and CDR2 SVGAGI (reference sequence). V gave up 4 bases and J gave up 6 bases, with 12 bases separating them. CDR3: CASSWGEGNGYTF. CDR3 nucleotides: TGTGCCAGCAGTTGGGGGGAAGGCAATGGCTACACCTTC.

The genes are TRBV5-1 and TRBJ2-3, with a weak D call TRBD2 (6 bases). V was trimmed by 4 bases and J by 2 bases, leaving 11 bases between them. The CDR3 is made up of 14 amino acids. Germline V gene sequence: CDR1 SGHRS, CDR2 YFSETQ. CDR3 region: CASSPGLLTDTQYF. CDR3 coding DNA: TGCGCCAGCAGCCCGGGACTTCTCACAGATACGCAGTATTTT.

The rearrangement joins TRBV9 to TRBJ1-1; no clear D. In germline, CDR1 is SGDLS, CDR2 YYNGEE. Trimming took off 0 bases at V and 4 bases at J, with 7 bases between the two ends. CDR3 size: 13 residues. Written as DNA, the CDR3 is TGTGCCAGCAGCGTAGTCCGGAGCACTGAAGCTTTCTTT. It codes for CASSVVRSTEAFF. Variable domain in full (rest from reference TRBV9 and TRBJ1-1): DSGVTQTPKHLITATGQRVTLRCSPRSGDLSVYWYQQSLDQGLQFLIQYYNGEERAKGNILERFSAQQFPDLHSELNLSSLELGDSALYFCASSVVRSTEAFFGQGTRLTVV.